These 20 T cell receptor beta chains share one sample of origin, sequenced in a study of cytomegalovirus exposure and HLA in healthy donors. Both 60 Vbeta primers and 13 Jbeta primers went into the PCR. Sequencing was performed with immunoSEQ multiplex PCR; in TCRdb, only in-frame clones are kept and a portion is missing. The sample has some 120,000 clones; 65% to 75% are singletons. The sample consisted of PBMCs. The receptors derive from a man aged 25 to 40 in good health and CMV-seropositive.

The chain carries TRBV4-1 and TRBJ1-4; D remains ambiguous. CDR3 length: 14 residues. Trimming pared 3 bases from V and 2 bases from J, leaving 7 bases between. CDR1 and CDR2 (germline): MGHRA, YSYEKL. The CDR3: CASSHRSTNEKLFF. DNA of the CDR3: TGCGCCAGCAGCCACCGGTCTACTAATGAAAAACTGTTTTTT.

The rearrangement uses TRBV7-2 and TRBJ1-1, with TRBD1 matching over 8 bases. The CDR3 consists of 15 residues. Trimming at V came to 6 bases and at J to 4 bases, leaving 10 bases not matched to a gene. In germline, CDR1 is SGHTA, CDR2 FQGNSA. CDR3 DNA sequence: TGTGCCAGCAGGTTACGACAGGGGTCGAGCACTGAAGCTTTCTTT. Encoded protein: CASRLRQGSSTEAFF.

As for this clone: A junction boundary mismatches the germline segment, possibly from a read error. The chain employs TRBV4-1 and TRBJ1-2; D gene ambiguous. The CDR3 contains 13 residues. The germline V gene has CDR1 MGHRA and CDR2 YSYEKL. The CDR3 region has the DNA TGCGCCAGCAGCCACCTGGGTCACTATGGCTACCCCTTC. Translated, it gives CASSHLGHYGYPF.

The V and J genes are TRBV5-1 and TRBJ2-1; TRBD1 is a possible D gene (7 bases). With 6 bases removed from V and 8 bases from J, the gap between germline ends came to 21 bases. Germline V gene sequence: CDR1 SGHRS, CDR2 YFSETQ. The CDR3 extends over 15 amino acids. CDR3 protein: CASTSAGSRGDEQFF. CDR3 nucleotide sequence: TGCGCCAGCACCTCTGCAGGGTCCAGGGGGGATGAGCAGTTCTTC.

CDR3 loop: CASSWGGVHTGELFF. In DNA form, the CDR3 reads TGTGCCAGCAGCTGGGGGGGGGTTCACACCGGGGAGCTGTTTTTT. V gene TRBV5-6 combines with J gene TRBJ2-2, with 7 nucleotides matching TRBD2. Germline CDR1 is SGHDT and CDR2 is YYEEEE. With 3 bases clipped from V and 3 bases from J, the junction kept 5 bases outside the gene matches. The CDR3 loop spans 15 amino acids.

The chain carries TRBV4-1 and TRBJ1-3, with 8 bases aligning to TRBD1. Trimming removed 1 base from V and 2 bases from J; junction bases left unmatched: 1. This CDR3 region has 15 residues. From germline, CDR1 is MGHRA and CDR2 YSYEKL. The CDR3 coding sequence is TGCGCCAGCAGCCAAGTACAGGGGGCTGGAAACACCATATATTTT. Amino acids: CASSQVQGAGNTIYF.

V is TRBV5-1 and J is TRBJ1-2; no clear D gene. The CDR3 length is 13 residues. Trimming pared 0 bases from V and 4 bases from J, leaving 7 bases between. Germline CDR1 is SGHRS and CDR2 is YFSETQ. The CDR3 nucleotides read TGCGCCAGCAGCTTGGACAGAGCCTATGGCTACACCTTC. Amino acid sequence: CASSLDRAYGYTF.

J is TRBJ2-7 and V is TRBV6-5; 11 bases are shared with TRBD1. V was pared by 6 bases and J by 4 bases, with 5 bases of the junction left unmatched. Germline lookup yields CDR1 MNHEY and CDR2 SVGAGI. This CDR3 comprises 14 residues. CDR3 sequence reads: CASSPGQGGYEQYF. The CDR3 DNA reads as TGTGCCAGCAGCCCGGGACAGGGGGGATACGAGCAGTACTTC.

The chain combines TRBV5-6 with TRBJ2-7, with TRBD1 matching over 9 bases. CDR1 is SGHDT, CDR2 YYEEEE, per germline. The CDR3 runs to 15 residues. The trim removed 1 base at V and 5 bases at J, leaving 7 bases unmatched. The CDR3 loop reads CASSLSPTGGNEQYF. CDR3 nucleotide sequence: TGTGCCAGCAGCTTGAGTCCCACAGGGGGCAACGAGCAGTACTTC.

Here the CDR3 reads CASSLPTAGETQYF. CDR3 DNA: TGTGCCAGCAGCTTGCCCACAGCGGGAGAGACCCAGTACTTC. The chain couples TRBV5-4 to TRBJ2-5; D perhaps matches TRBD2 (6 bases). The CDR3 has 14 residues. The germline gives CDR1 SGHNT, CDR2 YYREEE (reference sequence). Trimming removed 1 base from V and 4 bases from J, with 11 bases in between.

This rearrangement joins TRBV2 to TRBJ2-3; 11 bases are a match to TRBD1. The germline gives CDR1 SNHLY, CDR2 FYNNEI. This CDR3 spans 14 amino acids. The V and J ends lost 8 bases and 1 base, in that order; junction bases with no gene match: 2. CDR3 sequence: CASGQGAGTDTQYF. DNA for the CDR3: TGTGCCAGCGGACAGGGGGCGGGCACAGATACGCAGTATTTT.

The chain carries TRBV11-2 and TRBJ2-3; D possibly corresponds to TRBD1 (5 bases). The V and J ends lost 3 bases and 1 base respectively, with 8 bases between them. The CDR3 length is 14 residues. The germline V gene encodes CDR1 SGHAT and CDR2 FQNNGV. CDR3 amino acids: CASSFRQRTDTQYF. Written as DNA, the CDR3 is TGTGCCAGCAGCTTCCGACAGCGCACAGATACGCAGTATTTT.

This clone was counted between two and nine times. The rearrangement joins TRBV5-4 to TRBJ1-3; 8 bases map to TRBD1. Germline V gene sequence: CDR1 SGHNT, CDR2 YYREEE (reference sequence). The CDR3 loop spans 17 amino acids. Trimming removed 2 bases from V and 2 bases from J; junction bases left unmatched: 9. As DNA, the CDR3 is TGTGCCAGCAGCTTTTCCCCGGACAGGGATCCTGGAAACACCATATATTTT. Its translation is CASSFSPDRDPGNTIYF.

CDR3 DNA sequence: TGCGCCAGCAGCCAAACAGGGGGGTCAGAAGAGCAGTACTTC. It specifies CASSQTGGSEEQYF. The chain is built from TRBV5-1 and TRBJ2-7, with TRBD1 identical over 8 bases. This CDR3 spans 14 amino acids. V lost 4 bases to trimming and J lost 7 bases; unmatched junction nucleotides: 10. Germline CDR1 reads SGHRS; CDR2 reads YFSETQ.

This clone was detected a few times. This sequence joins TRBV7-9 and TRBJ1-1, with 9 bases identical to TRBD1. The germline gives CDR1 SEHNR, CDR2 FQNEAQ (reference sequence). The V and J ends lost 1 base and 3 bases, in that order; junction bases with no gene match: 9. The CDR3 length is 17 residues. CDR3 amino acids: CASSLDRWGQGYTEAFF. The CDR3 DNA sequence: TGTGCCAGCAGCTTAGACCGGTGGGGACAGGGTTACACTGAAGCTTTCTTT. Complete variable domain (other parts from reference TRBV7-9 and TRBJ1-1): DTGVSQNPRHKITKRGQNVTFRCDPISEHNRLYWYRQTLGQGPEFLTYFQNEAQLEKSRLLSDRFSAERPKGSFSTLEIQRTEQGDSAMYLCASSLDRWGQGYTEAFFGQGTRLTVV.

The sample holds one count of this clone. This chain links TRBV28 with TRBJ1-4, with D perhaps matching TRBD1 (5 bases). V was pared by 2 bases and J by 3 bases, with 13 bases between. CDR1 MDHEN and CDR2 SYDVKM come from the germline V gene. The CDR3 spans 16 residues. In nucleotides, the CDR3 is TGTGCCAGCAGTTTACTCTCTCGACAGCCTAATGAAAAACTGTTTTTT. Residues: CASSLLSRQPNEKLFF.

This clone has only a few counts. V and J are TRBV6-6 and TRBJ1-1; a weak D match, TRBD1 (5 bases). V lost 4 bases, J lost 1 base, and 10 bases lay in between. The CDR3 contains 14 residues. Germline CDR1 and CDR2: MNHNY and SVGAGI (reference sequence). The CDR3 spells CASSFDRKNTEAFF. CDR3 DNA sequence: TGTGCCAGCAGTTTTGACAGAAAGAACACTGAAGCTTTCTTT.

The chain links TRBV27 to TRBJ1-2, with TRBD1 identical over 10 bases. Germline V gene lookup returns CDR1 MNHEY and CDR2 SMNVEV (reference sequence). The V gene end was trimmed by 5 bases and the J gene end by 4 bases; junction bases not matched to a gene: 13. CDR3 length equals 17 residues. The CDR3 sequence: CASSPYAGTGESYGYTF. The CDR3 DNA reads TGTGCCAGCAGTCCCTATGCGGGGACAGGGGAGTCCTATGGCTACACCTTC.

A remark on this clone: At one boundary the junction diverges from the germline segment, which might be a read error. The sample holds other DNA sequences that translate to the same CDR3. V gene TRBV5-1 combines with J gene TRBJ2-5; 8 nucleotides align to TRBD2. CDR3 size: 14 residues. Germline-derived CDR1 and CDR2 are SGHRS and YFSETQ. CDR3 sequence reads: CASSFREGGETQYF. The CDR3 DNA follows: TGTGCCAGCAGCTTTCGGGAGGGCGGAGAGACCCAGTACTTC.

The CDR3 spells CASSLEPQRETQYF. CDR3 coding DNA: TGTGCCAGCAGCTTAGAACCTCAGCGAGAGACCCAGTACTTC. The rearrangement uses TRBV11-2 and TRBJ2-5; D remains unclear. Between the trimmed V and J ends, which lost 0 bases and 4 bases, there was a span of 9 bases. The CDR3 consists of 14 residues. Germline CDR1 and CDR2: SGHAT and FQNNGV. Looking up the rest from reference TRBV11-2 and TRBJ2-5 gives the full variable domain: EAGVAQSPRYKIIEKRQSVAFWCNPISGHATLYWYQQILGQGPKLLIQFQNNGVVDDSQLPKDRFSAERLKGVDSTLKIQPAKLEDSAVYLCASSLEPQRETQYFGPGTRLLVL.